This T cell receptor (beta chain) is from a study of cytomegalovirus exposure and HLA in healthy donors. Whole-study context: From HLA-typed donors, an early data release held tens of millions of unique TCRs. Under 85% of approximately 400 genotyped donors fell in the Caucasian-associated ancestry cluster.

There are a few counts of this clone. The antigen remains undetermined. Overall study findings and caveats: Owing to their indistinguishability, certain V segments, notably TRBV6-2 and TRBV6-3, were excluded. Researchers catalogued about 150 TCR beta chains as cytomegalovirus-associated.

In the PCR, 60 Vbeta and 13 Jbeta primers were used. Only in-frame clones appear in the TCRdb table, and some are missing; sequencing was by immunoSEQ multiplex PCR. This sample has about 110,000 clones, with roughly 70% found just once. The V gene lost 2 bases and the J gene lost 2 bases, with 11 bases spanning the gap. The CDR3 is made up of 15 amino acids. Germline CDR1 reads SGHKS; CDR2 reads YYEKEE (reference sequence). This TCR derives from a woman aged 65 to 85 in good health and CMV-seropositive. V gene TRBV5-5 combines with J gene TRBJ1-5; D perhaps matches TRBD1 (6 bases). Sequenced material: PBMCs. CDR3 amino acids: CASSFSDSGNQPQHF. CDR3 nucleotides: TGTGCCAGCAGCTTCTCGGACAGCGGCAATCAGCCCCAGCATTTT.